This T cell receptor beta chain was recovered during a study of CD8+CD57+ T cells in acquired aplastic anemia. Whole-study context: DNA per sorted CD4+ or CD8+ sample ranged about 0.2 to 27.4 ug, averaging 3.2 ug.

Profiling that covered TCR beta VDJ and CDR3 relied on genomic DNA as its template. TCRdb reprocessed the reads via MiXCR and lists one record per CDR3 protein. The profile shows some 180,000 distinct CDR3 sequences, less than 65% of them singletons. The authors sequenced patients whose flow cytometry had shown CD8+CD57+ cell expansion. The V gene end was trimmed by 3 bases and the J gene end by 12 bases; junction bases not matched to a gene: 5. This CDR3 has 12 amino acids. Germline V gene sequence: CDR1 SGHVS, CDR2 FQNEAQ. Sequencing was carried out using sorted CD4+, CD8+, or CD8+CD57+ T cells (not recorded which) from PBMCs. The receptor was isolated from a human donor with aplastic anemia. The chain combines TRBV7-8 with TRBJ2-1; TRBD1 aligns across 7 bases. This chain's CDR3 is CASSLIQGRQFF. For the CDR3, the DNA is TGTGCCAGCAGCTTGATACAGGGGCGGCAGTTCTTC.